The entry that follows covers one T cell receptor (beta chain) sequence. The antigen this receptor binds is unknown. It has no much larger one-base neighbor in the sample; base qualities were not kept. Libraries were made using the immunoSEQ multiplex PCR assay. RNA was extracted from all samples and reverse transcribed into cDNA as template for TCR sequencing. First-strand cDNA was synthesized with SuperScript III using a 2:1 mix of oligo-dT and random hexamers. Amplification bias was assessed with a synthetic immune receptor repertoire, and residual bias was removed computationally. Per the authors' processing: Raw reads were preprocessed to remove errors, and CDR3 was defined by IMGT conventions from the conserved cysteine to phenylalanine. Clonality was computed by normalizing Shannon entropy by log2 of the number of productive unique TCRs and subtracting the result from 1. Scalp TCRbeta sequences were cross-referenced with sorted blood CD4 and CD8 repertoires so that the CD4 or CD8 identity of scalp clones could be inferred. The clones in this table, taken by TCRdb from immuneACCESS, are in-frame only. Not every clone is retained; where verified, under half of the shortfall comes from an unresolved V gene, and the cause of the rest is unknown. The DNA gave D and trimming, while V, J and clone size come from that table. Counted in this sample were roughly 4,400 clones; 75% to 95% of them appeared once. Together, the top ten hold less than 20% of the sample.

The source of the sample is a study of CD8+ T cells in alopecia areata (dated 2018 in TCRdb). Study-wide context: Treated patients were enrolled in an open-label pilot trial of oral tofacitinib at 5 to 10 mg twice daily for moderate-to-severe alopecia areata. Tofacitinib was administered for 6 to 18 months, and 6 months of follow-up off drug were then conducted to assess delayed response and recurrence. In treated patients, disease severity was measured using the SALT score, which gives the percentage of scalp surface area affected. In both human patients and the C3H/HeJ mouse model, the study applied high-throughput TCRbeta sequencing to look at T cell clonal expansion in alopecia areata. Scalp tissue and sorted CD4+ and CD8+ peripheral blood T cells from patchy and totalis/universalis alopecia areata patients and from healthy controls were covered by human TCRbeta sequencing. Biopsies were taken from tofacitinib-treated patients at baseline and again at 4 and 24 weeks into treatment, and several of those patients also had a later scalp biopsy. Clonality in the scalp was compared among normal scalp (n=4), patchy alopecia areata scalp (n=8), and alopecia totalis/universalis scalp (n=8). RNA was extracted with the PAXgene miRNA kit for fixed scalp, the miRNeasy kit for PBMCs, and the RNeasy kit for mouse skin. TCRbeta CDR3 regions were amplified by immunoSEQ multiplex PCR using 35 Vbeta forward and 13 Jbeta reverse primers. General conclusions and limits of the study: TCR sequences shared between patients were less clear than in mice, possibly partly because of HLA diversity in the patient population. Because the treated cohort was small and had just a single nonresponder, larger studies are needed to establish links between baseline CD8+ expansion and response. Resident alphabeta T cells in normal human skin are also sequenced, complicating scalp TCR repertoire analysis, unlike mouse skin dominated by gammadelta T cells. Tofacitinib significantly lowered scalp clonality and the number of expanded CD8+ clones among the top 100 scalp clones. Higher clonality and more expanded CD8+ clones were observed in lesional scalp than in normal scalp, particularly in alopecia totalis/universalis, a finding suggestive of antigenic drive. During tofacitinib treatment, many expanded lesional clones stuck around in both scalp and blood, and this persistence may partly explain why relapse happens after treatment is stopped.

Sample time point, as interpreted from the label and publication: more than three weeks on oral tofacitinib. Taken with the paper, the label for treatment or condition translates to: oral pan-JAK inhibitor, 5-10 mg twice daily. Lesional scalp punch biopsies and peripheral blood were obtained from alopecia areata patients. Human scalp biopsies went straight into PAXgene tissue containers for immediate fixation. The source is a human donor with alopecia areata. The specimen comprised skin, sampled at week 4, from a patient treated with tofacitinib.

DNA sequence: TGTGCCAGTAGTATCTCCGGCAGGGAGCCCCAGCATTTT. It translates as CASSISGREPQHF. The chain couples TRBV19 to TRBJ1-5; TRBD1 is a possible D gene, resting on 5 matching bases. Including the terminal cysteine and phenylalanine, the CDR3 comprises 13 residues. Only the CDR3 portion is preserved as DNA: 39 bases, with reading frame beginning at the first base. Relative to germline, V is 3 bases shorter and J is 8 bases shorter, with 11 bases between their ends. For CDR1 and CDR2, the germline V gene (reference sequence) lists LNHDA and SQIVND.